This TCR beta chain came from a study of cytomegalovirus exposure and HLA in healthy donors. Use of 60 Vbeta and 13 Jbeta primers characterized the PCR. Clones were sequenced by immunoSEQ multiplex PCR, and TCRdb holds only the in-frame ones, with some missing. The sample has 100,000 to 150,000 clones, and its top ten clones hold less than 3.5%. Trimming cost V 5 bases and J 0 bases; bases outside gene matches: 5. This CDR3 is 16 amino acids long. The germline V gene has CDR1 LGHNT and CDR2 FRNRAP. This TCR came from a man younger than 40 in good health and CMV-seronegative. The sequencing sample was made of PBMCs. V is TRBV12-5 and J is TRBJ1-5, with TRBD1 identical over 9 bases. The CDR3 is CASGPGQGHSNQPQHF. In nucleotides, the CDR3 is TGTGCTAGTGGTCCTGGACAGGGGCATAGCAATCAGCCCCAGCATTTT.